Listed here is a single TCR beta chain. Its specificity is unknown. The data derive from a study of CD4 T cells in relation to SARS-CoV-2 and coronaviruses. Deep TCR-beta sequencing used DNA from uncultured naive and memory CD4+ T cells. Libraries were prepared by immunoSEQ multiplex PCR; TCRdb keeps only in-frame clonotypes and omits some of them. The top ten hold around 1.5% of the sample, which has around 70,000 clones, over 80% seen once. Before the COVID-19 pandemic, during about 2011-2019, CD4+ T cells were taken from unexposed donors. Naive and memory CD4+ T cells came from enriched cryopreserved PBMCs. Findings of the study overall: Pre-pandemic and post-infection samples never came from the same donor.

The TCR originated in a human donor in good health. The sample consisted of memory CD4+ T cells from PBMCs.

CDR3 nucleotides: TGTGCCAGCAGCTTAATTGGGACTAGCGTGGATACGCAGTATTTT. It is translated as CASSLIGTSVDTQYF. V and J are TRBV11-2 and TRBJ2-3, with 10 bases identical to TRBD2. This CDR3 region has 15 residues. The germline CDR1 and CDR2 sequences are SGHAT and FQNNGV. After removal of 2 bases from V and 6 bases from J, the junction contained 5 bases not matched to a gene.